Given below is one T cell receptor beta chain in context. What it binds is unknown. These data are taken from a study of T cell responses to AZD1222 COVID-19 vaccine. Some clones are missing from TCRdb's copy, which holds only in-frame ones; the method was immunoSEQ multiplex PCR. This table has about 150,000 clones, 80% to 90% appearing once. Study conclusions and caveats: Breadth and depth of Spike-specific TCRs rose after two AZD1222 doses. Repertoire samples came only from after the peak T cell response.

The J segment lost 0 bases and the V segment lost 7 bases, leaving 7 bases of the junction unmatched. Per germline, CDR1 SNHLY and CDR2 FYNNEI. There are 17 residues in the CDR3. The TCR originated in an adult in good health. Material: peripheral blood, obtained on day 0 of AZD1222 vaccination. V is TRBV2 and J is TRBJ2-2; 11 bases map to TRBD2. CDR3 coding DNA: TGTGCCAGCAAGTTTCGACTAGCGGGGACGAACACCGGGGAGCTGTTTTTT. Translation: CASKFRLAGTNTGELFF. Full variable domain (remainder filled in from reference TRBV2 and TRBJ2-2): EPEVTQTPSHQVTQMGQEVILRCVPISNHLYFYWYRQILGQKVEFLVSFYNNEISEKSEIFDDQFSVERPDGSNFTLKIRSTKLEDSAMYFCASKFRLAGTNTGELFFGEGSRLTVL.